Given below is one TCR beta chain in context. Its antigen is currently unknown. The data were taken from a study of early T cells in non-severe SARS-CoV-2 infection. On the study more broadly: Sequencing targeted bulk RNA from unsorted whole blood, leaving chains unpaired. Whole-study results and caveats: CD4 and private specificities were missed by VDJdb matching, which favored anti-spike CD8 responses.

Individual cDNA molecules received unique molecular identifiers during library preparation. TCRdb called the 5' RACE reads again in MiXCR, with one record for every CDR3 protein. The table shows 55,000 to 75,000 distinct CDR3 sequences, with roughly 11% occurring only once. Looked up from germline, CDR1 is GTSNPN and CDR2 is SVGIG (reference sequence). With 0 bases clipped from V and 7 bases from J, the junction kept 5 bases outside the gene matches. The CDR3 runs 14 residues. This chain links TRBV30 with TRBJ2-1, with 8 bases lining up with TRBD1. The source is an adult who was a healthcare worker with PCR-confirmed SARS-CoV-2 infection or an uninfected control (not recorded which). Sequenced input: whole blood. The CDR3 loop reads CAWSVPDRANEQFF. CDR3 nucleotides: TGTGCCTGGAGTGTCCCGGACAGGGCAAATGAGCAGTTCTTC.